This entry lists 20 T cell receptor beta chains sequenced from one sample in a study of Ad26.COV2.S vaccination and SARS-CoV-2 variants (dated by TCRdb to the early 2020s). Library preparation was by the immunoSEQ multiplex PCR assay. The source is immuneACCESS, and TCRdb retained only in-frame sequences with V and J called. Part of the clones is not carried over; for the studies checked, unresolved V genes explain less than half of this, and the remainder is unexplained. This sample is represented by hundreds of thousands of clones; 70% to 90% of them were singletons. The top ten hold around 1.5% of the sample. This specimen's treatment or condition label, per the study, means: approximately 18 received Ad26.COV2.S at low or high dose, single or two shots; roughly 5 received placebo; per-sample allocation not given. Repertoires of vaccine and placebo recipients were sequenced from samples taken on day 63 after the first injection.

The material was peripheral blood, obtained in a trial of Ad26.COV2.S vaccine versus placebo. The receptors come from a person aged 18-65 years who received the Ad26.COV2.S COVID-19 vaccine or a placebo.

The chain recombines TRBV30 with TRBJ1-4; possibly TRBD1 for D (5 bases). Germline V gene sequence: CDR1 GTSNPN, CDR2 SVGIG (reference sequence). This CDR3 is built from 14 residues. V lost 0 bases, J lost 8 bases, and 13 bases lay in between. The CDR3 spells CAWSVVGAGEKLFF. DNA of the CDR3: TGTGCCTGGAGTGTAGTAGGGGCGGGGGAAAAACTGTTTTTT.

The chain combines TRBV6-5 with TRBJ1-6; 7 bases are shared with TRBD1. This CDR3 spans 15 amino acids. J was trimmed by 10 bases and V by 2 bases; bases with no gene match: 8. The germline V gene has CDR1 MNHEY and CDR2 SVGAGI. The CDR3, as DNA: TGTGCCAGCAGTTACGTTACAGGGGAGGACTCACCCCTCCACTTT. Protein: CASSYVTGEDSPLHF.

V usage is TRBV19 and J usage is TRBJ2-7; D is perhaps TRBD1 or TRBD2 (5 bases each). V was trimmed by 2 bases and J by 5 bases, leaving 16 bases between them. CDR1 is LNHDA and CDR2 is SQIVND in the germline V gene (reference sequence). The CDR3 is made up of 15 amino acids. CDR3 sequence reads: CASSITRGFVDEQYF. In DNA form, the CDR3 reads TGTGCCAGTAGTATAACCCGGGGCTTTGTCGACGAGCAGTACTTC.

Comment on this clone: A read error may account for a junction end that differs from germline. The chain uses TRBV6-4 and TRBJ2-5, with D tentatively TRBD1 (5 bases). This CDR3 spans 10 amino acids. CDR1 MRHNA and CDR2 SNTAGT come from the germline V gene. The CDR3, as DNA: TGTGCCAGCAACCTGACAGCCCAGGACTTC. This gives the protein CASNLTAQDF.

The V gene is TRBV5-8, the J gene TRBJ2-7; 8 bases are shared with TRBD1. V lost 6 bases to trimming and J lost 1 base; unmatched junction nucleotides: 9. The germline gives CDR1 SGHTS, CDR2 YDEGEE. The CDR3 runs 15 residues. The CDR3 sequence is CASISAGGFSYEQYF. The CDR3 DNA reads as TGTGCCAGCATCTCGGCAGGGGGCTTTTCCTACGAGCAGTACTTC.

This clone was found a few times. V gene TRBV20-1 combines with J gene TRBJ2-7; maybe TRBD1 (6 bases). The germline CDR1 and CDR2 sequences are DFQATT and SNEGSKA (reference sequence). The V end lost 6 bases, the J end lost 3 bases, and 9 bases lay between the germline ends. The CDR3 runs 11 residues. CDR3 DNA: TGCAGTGCCGAACAGGGCTACGAGCAGTACTTC. It translates to CSAEQGYEQYF.

The chain is built from TRBV19 and TRBJ2-1; no clear D gene. V was shortened by 3 bases and J by 4 bases, with 13 bases between the two germline ends. The CDR3 extends over 15 amino acids. Germline assignment: CDR1 LNHDA and CDR2 SQIVND (reference sequence). The CDR3 protein is CASSIWLGPYNEQFF. CDR3 in DNA: TGTGCCAGTAGTATCTGGCTGGGCCCTTACAATGAGCAGTTCTTC.

In this sample, this clone turned up once. This chain links TRBV7-2 with TRBJ2-5; 7 nucleotides line up with TRBD1. CDR1 and CDR2 (germline): SGHTA, FQGNSA. The CDR3 has 13 amino acids. The trim removed 7 bases at V and 2 bases at J, leaving 4 bases unmatched. CDR3 protein: CASTPDRQETQYF. DNA for the CDR3: TGTGCCAGCACACCGGACAGGCAAGAGACCCAGTACTTC.

There are many counts of this clone. V and J are TRBV21-1 and TRBJ2-3; the listed D gene, TRBD2, was not tested against the DNA. TRBV21-1 represents a pseudogene. The CDR3 consists of 16 residues. CDR3: CASSKVAGSSTDTQYF. The CDR3 DNA reads as TGTGCCAGCAGCAAAGTGGCGGGGTCTAGCACAGATACGCAGTATTTT.

In regard to this clone: The same CDR3 can be traced to other DNA sequences in this sample. V and J are TRBV7-2 and TRBJ2-7, with a weak D call TRBD1 (6 bases). The CDR3 runs to 14 residues. Germline V lookup: CDR1 SGHTA, CDR2 FQGNSA. Trimming took 0 bases from V and 4 from J, leaving 10 bases between them. The CDR3 coding sequence is TGTGCCAGCAGCTTAGCCGAAGGGGGATACGAGCAGTACTTC. Its protein is CASSLAEGGYEQYF. The full variable domain, rest sourced from reference TRBV7-2 and TRBJ2-7, is GAGVSQSPSNKVTEKGKDVELRCDPISGHTALYWYRQSLGQGLEFLIYFQGNSAPDKSGLPSDRFSAERTGGSVSTLTIQRTQQEDSAVYLCASSLAEGGYEQYFGPGTRLTVT.

The chain uses TRBV4-3 and TRBJ1-3, with D possibly TRBD1 on 5 matching bases. The CDR3 length is 16 residues. With 0 bases removed from V and 0 bases from J, the gap between germline ends came to 9 bases. The germline V gene encodes CDR1 LGHNA and CDR2 YSLEER. The CDR3 bases are TGCGCCAGCAGCCAAGATTCAGGGAGCTCTGGAAACACCATATATTTT. Protein sequence: CASSQDSGSSGNTIYF.

The chain uses TRBV19 and TRBJ1-5; D is unclear. Trimming removed 7 bases from V and 0 bases from J, with 16 bases in between. The germline CDR1 and CDR2 sequences are LNHDA and SQIVND (reference sequence). This CDR3 contains 16 residues. Here the CDR3 DNA reads TGTGCCAGTAATAACCTCCACGGGTATAGCAATCAGCCCCAGCATTTT. The encoded protein is CASNNLHGYSNQPQHF.

V gene TRBV5-5 combines with J gene TRBJ2-5; D is possibly TRBD1 (6 bases). The germline V gene has CDR1 SGHKS and CDR2 YYEKEE (reference sequence). The CDR3 has 14 residues. V lost 3 bases to trimming and J lost 2 bases, with 11 bases between them. CDR3 coding DNA: TGTGCCAGCAGCTCCCAGGACAGACAAGAGACCCAGTACTTC. Residues: CASSSQDRQETQYF.

The chain is built from TRBV18 and TRBJ2-1; TRBD2 might be the D (6 bases). This CDR3 spans 16 amino acids. Germline CDR1 and CDR2: KGHSH and LQKENI. V was shortened by 3 bases and J by 1 base, with 13 bases between the two germline ends. CDR3 DNA sequence: TGTGCCAGCTCACCCATGCGGGACTTGTCCTACAATGAGCAGTTCTTC. Translated: CASSPMRDLSYNEQFF.

V usage is TRBV10-3 and J usage is TRBJ2-3, with 8 bases that match TRBD2. With 8 bases clipped from V and 0 bases from J, the junction kept 7 bases outside the gene matches. This CDR3 has 15 residues. The germline gives CDR1 ENHRY, CDR2 SYGVKD. The CDR3 DNA follows: TGTGCCATCGCCGGGGGCGGGGGGAGCACAGATACGCAGTATTTT. Translation: CAIAGGGGSTDTQYF.

The DNA of the CDR3 is TGTGCCAGCAGCTTAGGGCAGAAGAATCAGCCCCAGCATTTT. Its protein is CASSLGQKNQPQHF. The chain links TRBV11-2 to TRBJ1-5; D is unclear. The CDR3 contains 14 residues. Germline V gene sequence: CDR1 SGHAT, CDR2 FQNNGV. V lost 1 base and J lost 4, with 8 bases in between.

This sequence joins TRBV29-1 and TRBJ1-3; maybe TRBD1 (6 bases). Germline V lookup: CDR1 SQVTM, CDR2 ANQGSEA. This CDR3 has 12 amino acids. The V end was cut by 3 bases, the J end by 3 bases, with 6 bases between. CDR3 in amino acids: CSVEDSGNTIYF. As DNA, the CDR3 is TGCAGCGTTGAGGACAGTGGAAACACCATATATTTT.

The rearrangement joins TRBV6-5 to TRBJ2-1, with 9 positions matching TRBD1. The V gene end was trimmed by 6 bases and the J gene end by 7 bases; junction bases not matched to a gene: 7. The germline CDR1 and CDR2 sequences are MNHEY and SVGAGI. CDR3 length: 14 amino acids. In DNA, the CDR3 is TGTGCCAGCAGCCCCTGGACAGGGGATAATGAGCAGTTCTTC. Its protein product is CASSPWTGDNEQFF.

This chain connects TRBV20-1 to TRBJ2-7, with 8 positions matching TRBD2. This CDR3 has 11 residues. Germline V CDR1 and CDR2: DFQATT, SNEGSKA (reference sequence). Trimming removed 3 bases from V and 6 bases from J; junction bases left unmatched: 1. The CDR3 coding sequence is TGCAGTGCTAGCACTAGCGGCGAGCAGTACTTC. Translating it yields CSASTSGEQYF.

V usage is TRBV27 and J usage is TRBJ1-2; TRBD1 agrees at 7 bases. Trimming removed 3 bases from V and 1 base from J; junction bases left unmatched: 5. The CDR3 totals 15 residues. CDR1 and CDR2 (germline): MNHEY, SMNVEV (reference sequence). The CDR3 is CASSFRDSRNYGYTF. CDR3 nucleotide sequence: TGTGCCAGCAGTTTCCGGGACAGTCGTAACTATGGCTACACCTTC.